This T cell receptor (beta chain) was observed in a study of T cells expressing NK-cell markers. Study at large: The TCR beta repertoires were obtained from sorted CD3+CD56+NKG2C+, CD3+CD56+NKG2C- and CD3+CD56-NKG2C+ T cells. There were seven HCMV-seropositive donors and one seronegative donor among the eight sequenced.

With the 5' RACE reads reprocessed, TCRdb shows one record per CDR3 protein and no DNA. This table holds about 300,000 distinct CDR3 sequences. About this clonotype: Its antigen is not identified.

Looked up from germline, CDR1 is LGHNA and CDR2 is YSLEER. CDR3 length: 15 amino acids. Study results and caveats: NKG2C+ dominant clonotypes from 6 or 7 donors made up about 1.0-8% of CD8+ T cells.

This chain connects TRBV4-3 to TRBJ2-3. The clonotype comes from a woman aged 18-70 years in good health. Sample: blood T cells: a sorted CD56 or NKG2C T cell subset, CD4+ or CD8+ T cells, or bulk PBMC T cells (not recorded which). The CDR3 loop is CASSQDGRITDTQYF.